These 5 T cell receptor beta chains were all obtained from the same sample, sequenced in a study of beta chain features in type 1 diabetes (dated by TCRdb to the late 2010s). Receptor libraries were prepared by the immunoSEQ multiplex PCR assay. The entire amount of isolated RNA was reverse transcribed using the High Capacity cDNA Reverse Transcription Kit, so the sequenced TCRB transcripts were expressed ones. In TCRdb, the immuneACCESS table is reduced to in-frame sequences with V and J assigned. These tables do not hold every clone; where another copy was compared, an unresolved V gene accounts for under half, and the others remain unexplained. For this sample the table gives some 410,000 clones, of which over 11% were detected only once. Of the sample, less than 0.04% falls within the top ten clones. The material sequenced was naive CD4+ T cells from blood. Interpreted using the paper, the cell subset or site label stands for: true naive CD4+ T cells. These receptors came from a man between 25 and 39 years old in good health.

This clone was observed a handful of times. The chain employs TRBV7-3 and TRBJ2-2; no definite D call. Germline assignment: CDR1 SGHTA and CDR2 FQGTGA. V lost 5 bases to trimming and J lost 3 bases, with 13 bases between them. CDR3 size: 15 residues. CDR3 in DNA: TGTGCCAGCAGCCCCTTTAAGGGTGACACCGGGGAGCTGTTTTTT. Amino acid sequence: CASSPFKGDTGELFF.

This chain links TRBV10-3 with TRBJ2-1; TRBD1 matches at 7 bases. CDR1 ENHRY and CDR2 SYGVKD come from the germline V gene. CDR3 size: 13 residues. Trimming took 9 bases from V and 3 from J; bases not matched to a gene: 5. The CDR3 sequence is CAMARTGYNEQFF. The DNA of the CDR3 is TGTGCCATGGCCCGGACAGGCTACAATGAGCAGTTCTTC.

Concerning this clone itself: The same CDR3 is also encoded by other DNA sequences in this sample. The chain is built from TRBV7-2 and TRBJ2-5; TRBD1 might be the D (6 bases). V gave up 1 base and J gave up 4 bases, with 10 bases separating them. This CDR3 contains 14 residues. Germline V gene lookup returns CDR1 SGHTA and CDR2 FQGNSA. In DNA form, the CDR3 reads TGTGCCAGCAGCTTAGGGGGGCTCGGAGAGACCCAGTACTTC. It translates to CASSLGGLGETQYF.

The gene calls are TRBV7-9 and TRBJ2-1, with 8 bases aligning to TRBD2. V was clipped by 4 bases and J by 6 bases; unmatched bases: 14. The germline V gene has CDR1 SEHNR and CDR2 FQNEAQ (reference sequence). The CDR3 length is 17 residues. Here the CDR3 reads CASSSTEREHRVNEQFF. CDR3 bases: TGTGCCAGCAGCTCCACCGAGCGGGAGCACCGCGTCAATGAGCAGTTCTTC.

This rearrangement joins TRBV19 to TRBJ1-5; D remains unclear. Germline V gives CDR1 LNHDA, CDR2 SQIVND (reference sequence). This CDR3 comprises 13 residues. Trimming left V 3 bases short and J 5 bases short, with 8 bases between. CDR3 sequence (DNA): TGTGCCAGTAGTATCACAGTATATCAGCCCCAGCATTTT. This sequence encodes CASSITVYQPQHF.